The source of this T cell receptor (beta chain) is a study of T cell changes during pregnancy in multiple sclerosis. Sequenced by immunoSEQ multiplex PCR; TCRdb stores in-frame clones only, minus some. The sample lists 75,000 to 95,000 clones, approximately 90% occurring once. This CDR3 region has 12 residues. Trimming removed 2 bases from V and 10 bases from J, with 9 bases in between. Germline values: CDR1 LGHNA, CDR2 YSLEER. The clonotype comes from a female donor in good health, enrolled as a control in a pregnancy study. The sample here was peripheral blood, taken in the first trimester of pregnancy. This chain joins TRBV4-3 and TRBJ2-1; tentatively, D is TRBD2 (5 bases). In DNA, the CDR3 is TGCGCCAGCAGCCAAAACCTAGCCGAGCAGTTCTTC. Amino acid sequence: CASSQNLAEQFF.